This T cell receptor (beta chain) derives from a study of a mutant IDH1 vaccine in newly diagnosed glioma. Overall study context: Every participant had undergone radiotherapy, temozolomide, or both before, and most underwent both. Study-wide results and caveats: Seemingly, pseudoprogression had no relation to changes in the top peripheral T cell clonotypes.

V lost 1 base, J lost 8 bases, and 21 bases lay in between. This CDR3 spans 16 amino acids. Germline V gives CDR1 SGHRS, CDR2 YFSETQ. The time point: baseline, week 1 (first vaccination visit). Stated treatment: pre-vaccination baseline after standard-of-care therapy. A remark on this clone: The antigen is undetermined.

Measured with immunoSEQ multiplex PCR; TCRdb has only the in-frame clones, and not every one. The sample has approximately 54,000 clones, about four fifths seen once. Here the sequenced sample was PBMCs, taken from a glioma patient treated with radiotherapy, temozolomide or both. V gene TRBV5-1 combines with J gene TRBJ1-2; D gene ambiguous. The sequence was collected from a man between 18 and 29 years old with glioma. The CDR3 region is CASSLTLSGSGGGYTF. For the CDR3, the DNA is TGCGCCAGCAGCTTGACCCTATCCGGGAGCGGCGGGGGCTACACCTTC. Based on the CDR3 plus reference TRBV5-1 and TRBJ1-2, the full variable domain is KAGVTQTPRYLIKTRGQQVTLSCSPISGHRSVSWYQQTPGQGLQFLFEYFSETQRNKGNFPGRFSGRQFSNSRSEMNVSTLELGDSALYLCASSLTLSGSGGGYTFGSGTRLTVV.